This TCR beta chain was found in a study of blood T cell repertoires in COVID-19. As for the study in general: Italy, Spain and the United States were the sources of the convalescent and acute COVID-19 samples.

In the original workflow: Amplification of reference gene primers provided the estimated nucleated cell counts. Method: immunoSEQ multiplex PCR; TCRdb's copy keeps in-frame clones and lacks some. The V and J calls and the clone size are those of that table, but D and trimming were determined from the DNA. The data contain tens of thousands of clones, 60% to 85% of them singletons. The V and J ends lost 8 bases and 3 bases respectively, with 11 bases between them. The CDR3 is made up of 13 amino acids. From germline, CDR1 is SNHLY and CDR2 FYNNEI. Sequencing was done on a sample of peripheral blood. The V call is TRBV2, the J call TRBJ2-1; the D gene is possibly TRBD2 (6 bases). The source is a human donor in a cohort sampled during active COVID-19. CDR3 DNA: TGTGCCAGCCTGCTAGCGAACTACAATGAGCAGTTCTTC. This translates into CASLLANYNEQFF.